Presented here are 26 T cell receptor beta chains from one specimen sequenced in a study of T cell responses to AZD1222 COVID-19 vaccine. Method: immunoSEQ multiplex PCR; TCRdb's copy keeps in-frame clones and lacks some. Among 150,000 to 200,000 clones listed, roughly nine tenths were seen once. Specimen: peripheral blood, collected on day 0 of AZD1222 vaccination. The receptors were gathered from an adult in good health.

This sequence joins TRBV6-6 and TRBJ1-5; TRBD1 is a possible D gene (5 bases). Deletions cut 6 bases from V and 2 bases from J, with 17 bases between. Germline CDR1 is MNHNY and CDR2 is SVGAGI (reference sequence). The CDR3 has 16 amino acids. The CDR3: CASRVGGVSGNQPQHF. Here the CDR3 DNA reads TGTGCCAGCAGGGTAGGAGGGGTTTCGGGCAATCAGCCCCAGCATTTT.

The rearrangement uses TRBV10-3 and TRBJ2-3, with D tentatively TRBD1 or TRBD2 (5 bases each). The V end was cut by 7 bases, the J end by 2 bases, with 13 bases between. Germline V lookup: CDR1 ENHRY, CDR2 SYGVKD. The CDR3 consists of 14 residues. The CDR3 loop is CAITSGTDTDTQYF. Here the CDR3 DNA reads TGTGCCATCACCTCAGGGACGGACACAGATACGCAGTATTTT.

The chain links TRBV9 to TRBJ2-5; 11 bases line up with TRBD2. This CDR3 is 16 amino acids long. Germline lookup yields CDR1 SGDLS and CDR2 YYNGEE. V gave up 2 bases and J gave up 5 bases; unmatched junction bases: 8. CDR3 DNA: TGTGCCAGCAGCGTCGTAGCGGGAGGGCCTCGGGAGACCCAGTACTTC. Translating it yields CASSVVAGGPRETQYF.

The chain employs TRBV9 and TRBJ2-2, with D possibly TRBD2 on 6 matching bases. This CDR3 is 15 amino acids long. Trimming left V 0 bases short and J 3 bases short, with 9 bases between. Germline V CDR1 and CDR2: SGDLS, YYNGEE. CDR3 nucleotides: TGTGCCAGCAGCGTAGCGGGGGACTACACCGGGGAGCTGTTTTTT. Its translation: CASSVAGDYTGELFF.

The chain has TRBV11-3 and TRBJ1-4, with D hard to call. Trimming took off 0 bases at V and 0 bases at J, with 8 bases between the two ends. This CDR3 contains 16 residues. Germline CDR1 SGHNT, CDR2 YENEEA. In nucleotides, the CDR3 is TGTGCCAGCAGCTTAGATCCCACAGCAACTAATGAAAAACTGTTTTTT. Its translation is CASSLDPTATNEKLFF.

The genes are TRBV24-1 and TRBJ2-1, with no clear D. Germline CDR1 KGHDR, CDR2 SFDVKD. V lost 1 base to trimming and J lost 10 bases, with 10 bases between them. The CDR3 extends over 13 amino acids. CDR3 protein: CATSDLTGLEQFF. In nucleotides, the CDR3 is TGTGCCACCAGTGATTTAACCGGGTTGGAGCAGTTCTTC.

J is TRBJ2-5 and V is TRBV28; D tentatively fits TRBD1 or TRBD2 (6 bases each). Germline V gene sequence: CDR1 MDHEN, CDR2 SYDVKM. With 6 bases removed from V and 1 base from J, the gap between germline ends came to 18 bases. The CDR3 is 16 amino acids. CDR3 region: CASSPPGAGAQETQYF. Written as DNA, the CDR3 is TGTGCCAGCAGCCCCCCGGGGGCCGGGGCCCAAGAGACCCAGTACTTC.

The chain has TRBV25-1 and TRBJ2-5; D may be TRBD1 (5 bases). Per germline, CDR1 MGHDK and CDR2 SYGVNS. CDR3 length equals 15 residues. V was pared by 4 bases and J by 1 base, with 13 bases between. This CDR3 is CASSVGRVFQETQYF. In nucleotides, the CDR3 is TGTGCCAGCAGTGTGGGCAGGGTCTTCCAAGAGACCCAGTACTTC. The full variable domain, with the rest looked up from reference TRBV25-1 and TRBJ2-5, is EADIYQTPRYLVIGTGKKITLECSQTMGHDKMYWYQQDPGMELHLIHYSYGVNSTEKGDLSSESTVSRIRTEHFPLTLESARPSHTSQYLCASSVGRVFQETQYFGPGTRLLVL.

The sample holds one count of this clone. This chain connects TRBV6-5 to TRBJ1-1, with TRBD1 matching over 8 bases. V lost 2 bases and J lost 6; bases outside the gene matches: 5. The CDR3 runs to 14 residues. In germline, CDR1 is MNHEY, CDR2 SVGAGI. CDR3 amino acids: CASSYRGQGAEAFF. The CDR3 DNA reads TGTGCCAGCAGTTACCGTGGACAGGGAGCTGAAGCTTTCTTT.

The V call is TRBV5-1, the J call TRBJ1-1, with no clear D. Germline V gives CDR1 SGHRS, CDR2 YFSETQ. V lost 0 bases and J lost 3, with 6 bases in between. The CDR3 contains 13 residues. The CDR3 DNA reads as TGCGCCAGCAGCTTGGCCTCCCACACTGAAGCTTTCTTT. Its translation: CASSLASHTEAFF.

Points on this clone: A read error may account for a junction end that differs from germline. The chain joins TRBV6-5 to TRBJ2-7; TRBD1 aligns across 8 bases. The length of the CDR3 is 15 residues. From germline, CDR1 is MNHEY and CDR2 SVGAGI. Written as DNA, the CDR3 is TGTGCGAGCAACGCAGGGGGCTCTCCCTCCTACGAGCAGTACTTC. Residues: CASNAGGSPSYEQYF.

The chain employs TRBV24-1 and TRBJ1-1; D is perhaps TRBD1 (5 bases). Trimming left V 9 bases short and J 4 bases short, with 14 bases between. The CDR3 is 13 amino acids. Germline CDR1 and CDR2: KGHDR and SFDVKD. CDR3 protein: CATGESGGTEAFF. The CDR3 DNA follows: TGTGCCACCGGAGAATCGGGGGGCACTGAAGCTTTCTTT.

The chain employs TRBV19 and TRBJ1-4; no clear D. The V end was cut by 1 base, the J end by 8 bases, with 17 bases between. Germline CDR1 is LNHDA and CDR2 is SQIVND (reference sequence). The CDR3 length is 16 residues. The CDR3 protein is CASSIVISRLEEKLFF. In DNA, the CDR3 is TGTGCCAGTAGTATAGTCATATCGAGACTAGAAGAAAAACTGTTTTTT.

This chain connects TRBV6-5 to TRBJ2-3; D unresolved. With 5 bases removed from V and 4 bases from J, the gap between germline ends came to 16 bases. This CDR3 comprises 15 residues. In germline, CDR1 is MNHEY, CDR2 SVGAGI. The CDR3 spells CASSPYSAGSDTQYF. The CDR3 DNA follows: TGTGCCAGCAGTCCGTACAGTGCCGGCTCAGATACGCAGTATTTT.

CDR3 region: CATSDRRQPNQPQHF. The DNA for the CDR3 is TGTGCCACCAGTGATAGGAGACAGCCCAATCAGCCCCAGCATTTT. The chain joins TRBV24-1 to TRBJ1-5, with D tentatively TRBD1 (5 bases). Germline assignment: CDR1 KGHDR and CDR2 SFDVKD. The CDR3 loop spans 15 amino acids. The V and J ends lost 3 bases and 3 bases respectively, with 11 bases between them.

The CDR3 is CASSEGGSKNIQYF. The DNA of the CDR3 is TGTGCCAGCAGCGAGGGGGGTAGCAAAAACATTCAGTACTTC. This chain joins TRBV9 and TRBJ2-4, with D possibly being TRBD1 or TRBD2 (6 bases each). The V and J ends lost 3 bases and 3 bases respectively, with 10 bases between them. Germline V gives CDR1 SGDLS, CDR2 YYNGEE. This CDR3 is 14 amino acids long.

The chain combines TRBV11-2 with TRBJ1-1, with TRBD1 matching over 7 bases. Germline CDR1 and CDR2: SGHAT and FQNNGV. This CDR3 comprises 13 residues. V lost 5 bases and J lost 5; bases outside the gene matches: 5. The CDR3 loop reads CASSQGVRTEAFF. The CDR3, as DNA: TGTGCCAGCAGCCAGGGGGTTCGAACTGAAGCTTTCTTT.

The rearrangement joins TRBV18 to TRBJ2-7, with TRBD2 matching 9 bases. Unmatched junction bases numbered 10, after V lost 0 bases and J lost 7 bases. CDR3 size: 16 residues. CDR1 and CDR2 (germline): KGHSH, LQKENI. CDR3 bases: TGTGCCAGCTCACCACCGGGGGCTAGCGGGATTCGGGAGCAGTACTTC. Translation: CASSPPGASGIREQYF.

The chain recombines TRBV6-2 or TRBV6-3 with TRBJ2-3; maybe TRBD2 (6 bases). The CDR3 is 15 residues long. Deletions cut 4 bases from V and 6 bases from J, with 17 bases between. The germline gives CDR1 MNHEY, CDR2 SVGEGT. CDR3 DNA: TGTGCCAGCAGTTCCCGTGGACTAAGGGTTGATACGCAGTATTTT. It codes for CASSSRGLRVDTQYF.

J is TRBJ1-6 and V is TRBV19; D uncertain. V was shortened by 6 bases and J by 7 bases, with 7 bases between the two germline ends. CDR3 length: 12 residues. The germline gives CDR1 LNHDA, CDR2 SQIVND (reference sequence). Here the CDR3 reads CASRRENSPLHF. The CDR3 nucleotides are TGTGCCAGTAGGCGGGAGAATTCACCCCTCCACTTT.

Only a few counts were recorded for this clone. The rearrangement joins TRBV6-6 to TRBJ2-1; TRBD2 agrees at 7 bases. Trimming took 6 bases from V and 9 from J; bases not matched to a gene: 8. The CDR3 covers 13 residues. Germline V gene sequence: CDR1 MNHNY, CDR2 SVGAGI (reference sequence). As DNA, the CDR3 is TGTGCCAGCAGCCCCGTGGGGGGGGGTGAGCAGTTCTTC. It yields the protein CASSPVGGGEQFF.

V is TRBV9 and J is TRBJ2-7; no clear D. This CDR3 spans 15 amino acids. The V end lost 0 bases, the J end lost 2 bases, and 12 bases lay between the germline ends. Looked up from germline, CDR1 is SGDLS and CDR2 is YYNGEE. The CDR3 spells CASSVAGQPPYEQYF. DNA of the CDR3: TGTGCCAGCAGCGTAGCGGGCCAGCCGCCCTACGAGCAGTACTTC.

The V gene is TRBV3-1 (or the pseudogene TRBV3-2), the J gene TRBJ1-6; possible D gene TRBD1, 6 bases. The CDR3 runs to 14 residues. The germline gives CDR1 LGHDT, CDR2 YNNKEL (reference sequence). V shed 1 base and J shed 10 bases, with 11 bases lying between them. CDR3 nucleotides: TGTGCCAGCAGCCAAGGGGGGCTAGGATCACCCCTCCACTTT. It translates to CASSQGGLGSPLHF.

The CDR3 region has the DNA TGTGCCAGCAGCTCCATGGGGACCCAGAATGAGCAGTTCTTC. Its translation: CASSSMGTQNEQFF. The J gene is TRBJ2-1, the V gene TRBV7-3; D possibly matches TRBD1 or TRBD2 (5 bases each). Trimming cost V 4 bases and J 7 bases, with 14 bases left between them. In germline, CDR1 is SGHTA, CDR2 FQGTGA. The CDR3 contains 14 residues.

The genes are TRBV5-5 and TRBJ2-1; D not certain. Trimming stripped 0 bases from V and 6 bases from J, with 10 bases between. Germline values: CDR1 SGHKS, CDR2 YYEKEE (reference sequence). This CDR3 contains 14 residues. CDR3 in DNA: TGTGCCAGCAGCTTGGCCCTTATCCGCAATGAGCAGTTCTTC. The encoded protein is CASSLALIRNEQFF.

The chain couples TRBV3-1 (or the pseudogene TRBV3-2) to TRBJ1-2; TRBD1 is a possible D gene (5 bases). This CDR3 region has 14 residues. Germline V gene lookup returns CDR1 LGHDT and CDR2 YNNKEL (reference sequence). V shed 6 bases and J shed 0 bases, with 11 bases lying between them. CDR3 sequence (DNA): TGTGCCAGCAGTCCCTCAGGGACTAACTATGGCTACACCTTC. It is translated as CASSPSGTNYGYTF.